The T cell receptor (beta chain) under discussion was sequenced for a study of OX40 agonist ivuxolimab in advanced cancers. The table came from immunoSEQ multiplex PCR; TCRdb's copy has only in-frame clones and leaves some out. The sample holds about 48,000 clones; 89% are singletons and the top ten take roughly 12%. Germline CDR1 and CDR2: LNHDA and SQIVND (reference sequence). CDR3 size: 13 residues. With 3 bases removed from V and 6 bases from J, the gap between germline ends came to 12 bases. This clone was recorded once. This TCR came from an adult with an advanced solid tumor such as melanoma, head and neck, liver or kidney cancer. The sample was CD4+ or CD8+ T cells sorted from blood, taken in a trial of the OX40 agonist ivuxolimab. The rearrangement uses TRBV19 and TRBJ2-7, with unresolved D. The CDR3 sequence is CASSILLGREQYF. In DNA form, the CDR3 reads TGTGCCAGTAGTATCCTTCTTGGACGCGAGCAGTACTTC.